Sequencing of this TCR beta chain was carried out in a study of cytomegalovirus exposure and HLA in healthy donors. The CDR3 length is 14 residues. With 3 bases removed from V and 7 bases from J, the gap between germline ends came to 16 bases. Looked up from germline, CDR1 is KGHSH and CDR2 is LQKENI. This clone has only one observation. Sequencing was performed with immunoSEQ multiplex PCR; in TCRdb, only in-frame clones are kept and a portion is missing. The data hold fewer than 150,000 clones, with 82% observed a single time. The receptor comes from a man aged 30 to 45 in good health and CMV-seropositive. Sequencing was done on a sample of PBMCs. The chain has TRBV18 and TRBJ2-7; D is undetermined. The CDR3 loop is CASSPETPHREQYF. The CDR3, as DNA: TGTGCCAGCTCACCGGAGACCCCCCATCGGGAGCAGTACTTC.